This TCR beta chain was recovered during a study of shared clonotypes between healthy human individuals. This clone was seen only once. Its antigen is currently unknown. Other DNA sequences in this sample translate to the same CDR3. The CDR3 spans 14 residues. Losses at the gene ends were 3 bases for V and 2 bases for J; bases not matched to a gene: 2. Germline loops: CDR1 KGHSH, CDR2 LQKENI. Template for every sorted-subset replicate PCR totaled about 200 ng DNA, 25,000 to 35,000 T cell genomes. Profiled with immunoSEQ multiplex PCR; TCRdb holds only in-frame clones, not every one. The table shows about 530,000 clones, with 90% to 97% occurring only once. Regarding the study as a whole: In the sorted subsets, rarefaction showed sequencing was incomplete despite large depth. Investigators expected sequencing depth to affect clonotype sharing among donors.

Adults of Caucasian background living in Nashville, Tennessee made up all donors. The J gene is TRBJ2-7, the V gene TRBV18, with 9 bases that match TRBD1. The material sequenced was naive CD4+ T cells sorted from blood. As to subset: CD45RA+ positively selected. The sequence was collected from a young woman in good health. The CDR3 DNA reads as TGTGCCAGCTCACCGGGACAGGGCCCCTACGAGCAGTACTTC. As protein: CASSPGQGPYEQYF.